The clone carrying this T cell receptor beta chain was seen many times. Trimming stripped 0 bases from V and 5 bases from J, with 14 bases between. CDR3 length: 15 amino acids. The germline CDR1 and CDR2 sequences are SGHRS and YFSETQ. This sample was included in a study of CD8+CD57+ T cells in acquired aplastic anemia. Turning to the study itself: Sorted CD4+ and CD8+ cells gave a mean 3.2 ug DNA, range about 0.19 to 27.4 ug.

Genomic DNA, the template, was used for profiling of the TCR beta VDJ and CDR3. TCRdb itself ran the reads through MiXCR, one entry per CDR3 protein. The sample consists of some 190,000 distinct CDR3 sequences, 40% to 50% of them appearing once. The TCR sequence derives from a human donor in good health. Material for sequencing was sorted CD4+, CD8+, or CD8+CD57+ T cells (not recorded which) from PBMCs. The V gene is TRBV5-1, the J gene TRBJ2-5, with a possible D match to TRBD1 (7 bases). The CDR3 protein is CASSLGQGGRETQYF. The CDR3 coding sequence is TGCGCCAGCAGCTTGGGACAGGGAGGCAGGGAGACCCAGTACTTC.